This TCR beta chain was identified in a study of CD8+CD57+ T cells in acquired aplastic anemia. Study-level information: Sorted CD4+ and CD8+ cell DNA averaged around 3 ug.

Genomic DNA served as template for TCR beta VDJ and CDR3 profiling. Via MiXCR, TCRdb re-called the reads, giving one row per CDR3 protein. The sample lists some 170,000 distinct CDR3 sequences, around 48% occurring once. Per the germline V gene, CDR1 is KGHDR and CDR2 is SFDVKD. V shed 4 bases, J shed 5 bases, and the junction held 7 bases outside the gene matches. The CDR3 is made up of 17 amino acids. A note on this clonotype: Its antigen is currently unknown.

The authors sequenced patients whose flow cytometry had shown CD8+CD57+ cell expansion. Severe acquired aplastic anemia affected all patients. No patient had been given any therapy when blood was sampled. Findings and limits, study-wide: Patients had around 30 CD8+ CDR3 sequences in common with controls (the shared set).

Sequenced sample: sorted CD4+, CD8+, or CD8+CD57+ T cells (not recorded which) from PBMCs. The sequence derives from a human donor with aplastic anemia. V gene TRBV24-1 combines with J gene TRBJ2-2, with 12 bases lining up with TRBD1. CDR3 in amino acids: CATSESGQGARTGELFF. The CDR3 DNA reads TGTGCCACCAGTGAGTCGGGACAGGGGGCGAGAACCGGGGAGCTGTTTTTT.